This T cell receptor beta chain emerged from a study of blood T cell repertoires in COVID-19. As for the study in general: PBMCs, B-cell-depleted T cells, or T cells were the source of the cDNA or gDNA that made up the material.

Per the original data handling: Amplification of reference gene primers was used by the study to estimate nucleated cell counts. Sequenced by immunoSEQ multiplex PCR; TCRdb stores in-frame clones only, minus some. V and J calls plus clone size are reproduced from that table; the DNA served to infer D and trimming. The sample holds about 240,000 clones, roughly 90% seen once. Sequencing was carried out using PBMCs or T cells enriched from blood (not recorded which). This TCR came from a man between 40 and 49 years old who had recovered from COVID-19.

In DNA form, the CDR3 reads TGTGCCAGCAGCTCGGACAGACGTAATGAAAAACTGTTTTTT. The encoded protein is CASSSDRRNEKLFF. The genes are TRBV11-1 and TRBJ1-4; possibly TRBD1 for D (6 bases). This CDR3 is 14 amino acids long. V dropped 4 bases and J dropped 4 bases, with 10 bases sitting between them. CDR1 is SGHAT and CDR2 is FQDESV in the germline V gene (reference sequence).